Below, 7 T cell receptor beta chains from the same sample are listed, as sequenced in a study of cytomegalovirus exposure and HLA in healthy donors. PCR used 60 Vbeta primers and 13 Jbeta primers. Measured with immunoSEQ multiplex PCR; TCRdb has only the in-frame clones, and not every one. The sample lists 200,000 to 250,000 clones, roughly 73% occurring once. Specimen: PBMCs. The receptor source for this set is a boy aged 5-17 years in good health and CMV-seronegative.

This chain uses TRBV18 with TRBJ2-3, with D possibly being TRBD1 (6 bases). The V end was cut by 3 bases, the J end by 3 bases, with 13 bases between. The CDR3 spans 15 residues. The germline gives CDR1 KGHSH, CDR2 LQKENI. The CDR3 is CASSPKQGRTDTQYF. The CDR3 nucleotides are TGTGCCAGCTCACCCAAACAGGGTAGGACAGATACGCAGTATTTT.

The chain uses TRBV7-9 and TRBJ2-7; the D is unclear. Germline V gene data show CDR1 as SEHNR and CDR2 as FQNEAQ (reference sequence). The V end lost 8 bases, the J end lost 3 bases, and 8 bases lay between the germline ends. The CDR3 is 11 amino acids. The CDR3 DNA sequence: TGTGCCAGCTCTGAGAGCTACGAGCAGTACTTC. It codes for CASSESYEQYF.

The V and J genes are TRBV30 and TRBJ1-4; tentatively, D is TRBD1 (5 bases). This CDR3 is built from 15 residues. Trimming removed 0 bases from V and 8 bases from J, with 16 bases in between. CDR1 is GTSNPN, CDR2 SVGIG, per germline (reference sequence). The CDR3, as DNA: TGTGCCTGGAGTGTACGGGGGGGAGGACGGGAAAAACTGTTTTTT. It yields the protein CAWSVRGGGREKLFF.

This CDR3 reads CASSPQEGVGYEQYF. The CDR3, as DNA: TGTGCCAGTAGTCCCCAAGAAGGAGTGGGCTACGAGCAGTACTTC. The rearrangement joins TRBV19 to TRBJ2-7; D is ambiguous. The V gene lost 5 bases and the J gene lost 3 bases, with 17 bases spanning the gap. This CDR3 spans 15 amino acids. CDR1 and CDR2 (germline): LNHDA, SQIVND (reference sequence).

This clone was detected only once. The chain combines TRBV27 with TRBJ1-5, with 8 bases that match TRBD1. The germline gives CDR1 MNHEY, CDR2 SMNVEV (reference sequence). The CDR3 spans 14 residues. The V gene end was trimmed by 8 bases and the J gene end by 8 bases; junction bases not matched to a gene: 11. CDR3 bases: TGTGCCAGCCGCAGGGGGCCCATAGGAGAGCCCCAGCATTTT. Residues: CASRRGPIGEPQHF.

The gene calls are TRBV7-9 and TRBJ1-2, with D possibly matching TRBD1 (6 bases). This CDR3 comprises 16 residues. The V end lost 5 bases, the J end lost 0 bases, and 16 bases lay between the germline ends. CDR1 and CDR2 (germline): SEHNR, FQNEAQ (reference sequence). The CDR3 protein is CASSADRRSANYGYTF. The CDR3 DNA reads TGTGCCAGCAGCGCCGACAGGCGCTCAGCTAACTATGGCTACACCTTC.

The chain employs TRBV5-4 and TRBJ2-7, with 10 positions matching TRBD1. Germline V gene data show CDR1 as SGHNT and CDR2 as YYREEE (reference sequence). The CDR3 runs 16 residues. V trimming: 4 bases; J trimming: 2 bases; junction bases outside the gene matches: 9. CDR3 residues: CASSLLGDRGPYEQYF. The CDR3 DNA is TGTGCCAGCAGCCTCCTTGGAGACAGGGGGCCCTACGAGCAGTACTTC.